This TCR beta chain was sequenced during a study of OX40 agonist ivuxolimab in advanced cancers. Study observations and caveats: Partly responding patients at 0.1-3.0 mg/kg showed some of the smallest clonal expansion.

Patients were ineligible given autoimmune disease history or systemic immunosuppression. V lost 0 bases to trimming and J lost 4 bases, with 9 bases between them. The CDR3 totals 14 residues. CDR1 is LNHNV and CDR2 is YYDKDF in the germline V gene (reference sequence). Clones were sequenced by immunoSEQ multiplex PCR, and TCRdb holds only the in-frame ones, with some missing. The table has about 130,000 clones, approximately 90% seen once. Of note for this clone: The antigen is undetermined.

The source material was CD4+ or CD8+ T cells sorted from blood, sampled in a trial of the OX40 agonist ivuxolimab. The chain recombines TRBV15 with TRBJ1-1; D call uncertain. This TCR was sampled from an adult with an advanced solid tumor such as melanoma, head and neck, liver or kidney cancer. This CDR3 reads CATSRELVGTEAFF. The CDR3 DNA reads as TGTGCCACCAGCAGAGAGCTGGTGGGCACTGAAGCTTTCTTT.